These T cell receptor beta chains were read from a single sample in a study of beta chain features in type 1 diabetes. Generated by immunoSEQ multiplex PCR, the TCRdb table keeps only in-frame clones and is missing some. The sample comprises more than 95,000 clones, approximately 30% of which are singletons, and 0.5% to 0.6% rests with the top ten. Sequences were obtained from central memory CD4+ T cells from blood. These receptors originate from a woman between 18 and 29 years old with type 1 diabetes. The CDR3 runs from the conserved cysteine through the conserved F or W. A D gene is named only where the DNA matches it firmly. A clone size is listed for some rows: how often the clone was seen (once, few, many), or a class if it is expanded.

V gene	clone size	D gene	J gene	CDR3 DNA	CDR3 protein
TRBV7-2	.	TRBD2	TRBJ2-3	TGTGCCAGCAGCCGAGGGACTAGCGGGAGATCGGGCACAGATACGCAGTATTTT	CASSRGTSGRSGTDTQYF
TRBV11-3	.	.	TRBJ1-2	TGTGCCAGCAGCTTAGGCGGAGGGGATGGCTACACCTTC	CASSLGGGDGYTF
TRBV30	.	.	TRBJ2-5	TGTGCCCAAAAGACTCAAGAGACCCAGTACTTC	CAQKTQETQYF
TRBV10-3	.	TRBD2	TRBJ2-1	TGTGCCACCTCCGGCGGGGCTAGCGGGTCCTACAATGAGCAGTTCTTC	CATSGGASGSYNEQFF
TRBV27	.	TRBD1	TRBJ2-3	TGTGCCAGCAGTGCGGACAGGGTACCAGATACGCAGTATTTT	CASSADRVPDTQYF
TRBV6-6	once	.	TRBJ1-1	TGTGCCAGCCGGGGGGACTTGAACACTGAAGCTTTCTTT	CASRGDLNTEAFF
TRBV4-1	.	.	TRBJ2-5	TGCGCCAGCAGCCGGGAGCAAGAGACCCAGTACTTC	CASSREQETQYF
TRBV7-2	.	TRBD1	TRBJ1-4	TGTGCCAGCAGCTTAGCCCGACAGGGTTCGAAACTGTTTTTT	CASSLARQGSKLFF
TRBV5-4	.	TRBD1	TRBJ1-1	TGTGCCAGCAGCTTTCGCAGAGACACCGGACAGGGTTTGAACACTGAAGCTTTCTTT	CASSFRRDTGQGLNTEAFF
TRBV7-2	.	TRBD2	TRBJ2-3	TGTGCCAGCAGCTTAAATAGCGGGGGCACAGATACGCAGTATTTT	CASSLNSGGTDTQYF
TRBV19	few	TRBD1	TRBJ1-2	TGTGCCAGTAGTAACCAGGGGGCTAACTATGGCTACACCTTC	CASSNQGANYGYTF
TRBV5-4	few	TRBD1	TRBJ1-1	TGTGCCAGCAGCTCCGGGTCGGGCAGGGGGCGGACTGAAGCTTTCTTT	CASSSGSGRGRTEAFF
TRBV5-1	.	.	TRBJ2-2	TGCGCCAGCAGCTTGGCCGAGACGAACACCGGGGAGCTGTTTTTT	CASSLAETNTGELFF
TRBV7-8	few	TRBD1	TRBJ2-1	TGTGCCAGCAGTCCCGACAGGGGGTCCTACAATGAGCAGTTCTTC	CASSPDRGSYNEQFF
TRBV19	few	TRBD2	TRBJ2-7	TGTGCCAGTAGGGGCGGGAGGACCCACGAGCAGTACTTC	CASRGGRTHEQYF
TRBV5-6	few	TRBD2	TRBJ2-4	TGTGCCAGCAGCTTTGGGACTAGCGGGAACACGGGAAACATTCAGTACTTC	CASSFGTSGNTGNIQYF
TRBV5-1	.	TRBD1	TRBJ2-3	TGCGCCAGCAGCCCCGGGACAGGGGGCGGCACAGATACGCAGTATTTT	CASSPGTGGGTDTQYF
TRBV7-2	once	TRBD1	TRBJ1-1	TGTGCCAGCAGCTTCCCCGGGACAGGGAGAACTGAAGCTTTCTTT	CASSFPGTGRTEAFF
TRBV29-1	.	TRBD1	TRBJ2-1	TGCAGCGTTGGGCAAAGACAGGGGGCGCTTGATGAGCAGTTCTTC	CSVGQRQGALDEQFF
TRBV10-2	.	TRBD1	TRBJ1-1	TGCGCCAGCAGAGAACGACAGGGTATCACTGAAGCTTTCTTT	CASRERQGITEAFF
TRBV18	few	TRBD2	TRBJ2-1	TGTGCCAGCTCACCATATGCTAGCGGTTCCTCCTACAATGAGCAGTTCTTC	CASSPYASGSSYNEQFF
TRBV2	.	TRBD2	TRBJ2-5	TGTGCCAGCAGTGATCGGGGGGTCTCAGAGACCCAGTACTTC	CASSDRGVSETQYF
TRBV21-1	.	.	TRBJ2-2	TGTGCCAGCAGTGAAACCCACAGGGATGAGACCGGGGAGCTGTTTTTT	CASSETHRDETGELFF